The rows below give T cell receptor beta chains drawn from one sample of a study of blood T cells in healthy people across ages. TCRdb reanalysed the 5' RACE reads using MiXCR and keeps one entry per CDR3 protein. The sample lists fewer than 2 million distinct CDR3 sequences, about 39% seen once, with about 23% in the top ten. The specimen was blood. Receptors originate from a human donor in good health. CDR3s include the opening cysteine and the closing phenylalanine or tryptophan. A D gene is named only where the DNA matches it firmly. Rows give clone size only sometimes, using once, few, many, or a class for an expanded clone.

>-|-|TRBV20-1|TRBJ2-7
TGCAGTGCTAGTACTTGGGCCTCCGACCCGGGCGAGCAGTACTTC
CSASTWASDPGEQYF
>-|-|TRBV7-9|TRBJ1-6
TGTGCCAGCAGCTCAGAGGTGGCCAGGGCTTCACCCCTCCACTTT
CASSSEVARASPLHF
>-|-|TRBV12-3/TRBV12-4|TRBJ2-7
TGTGCCAGCAGGTCCACCGGGCTCCACGAGCAGTACTTC
CASRSTGLHEQYF
>few|-|TRBV7-9|TRBJ2-5
TGTGCCAGCAGCTTACCACTAAGTGGAGGGGTAGAGACCCAGTACTTC
CASSLPLSGGVETQYF
>few|TRBD1|TRBV5-6|TRBJ2-3
TGTGCCAGCAGCGTCTACAGGGGAGATACGCAGTATTTT
CASSVYRGDTQYF
>-|TRBD1|TRBV4-3|TRBJ1-2
TGCGCCAGCAGCCAAGGGGGGACAGGGGATGTGGACTATGGCTACACCTTC
CASSQGGTGDVDYGYTF
>-|-|TRBV7-9|TRBJ2-3
TGTGCCAGCAGCGGACTTTACACAGATACGCAGTATTTT
CASSGLYTDTQYF
>few|-|TRBV5-6|TRBJ2-7
TGTGCCAGCAGCTTGGTGGAGCTGATTTACGAGCAGTACTTC
CASSLVELIYEQYF
>-|-|TRBV5-5|TRBJ1-5
TGTGCCAGCAGCCTTGGTTATGTGGAGCCCCAGCATTTT
CASSLGYVEPQHF
>-|-|TRBV5-1|TRBJ1-2
TGCGCCAGCAGTGACCAGGGGAATGGCTACACCTTC
CASSDQGNGYTF
>-|-|TRBV10-3|TRBJ1-5
TGTGCCATCAGTGGCGAAAGAGACGGAGGCTCTCAGCATTTT
CAISGERDGGSQHF
>few|TRBD1|TRBV6-5|TRBJ1-1
TGTGCCAGCAGTTCGGACAGGGGGAGAGCTGAAGCTTTCTTT
CASSSDRGRAEAFF
>-|-|TRBV6-5|TRBJ2-5
TGTGCCAGCAGCCCGCCGGGGGTCGGAGAGACCCAGTACTTC
CASSPPGVGETQYF
>few|-|TRBV29-1|TRBJ2-3
TGCAGCGTACGCGGAGGGGTACCTAGCACAGATACGCAGTATTTT
CSVRGGVPSTDTQYF
>-|TRBD2|TRBV5-6|TRBJ2-3
TGTGCCAGCAGCTTCAGGTTAATGCTGGCGGGGGGCACAGATACGCAGTATTTT
CASSFRLMLAGGTDTQYF
>-|TRBD2|TRBV9|TRBJ2-3
TGTGCCAGCAGCGCCCGAGCCGGGACTAGCGGCTCAGATACGCAGTATTTT
CASSARAGTSGSDTQYF
>few|TRBD1|TRBV5-1|TRBJ2-3
TGCGCCAGCAGCATCGCCCCCGGGACAGGAAGGATATCGCAGTATTTT
CASSIAPGTGRISQYF
>few|TRBD1|TRBV20-1|TRBJ1-4
TGCAGTGCTAGAAGGGGACAGGTCAATGAAAAACTGTTTTTT
CSARRGQVNEKLFF
>few|-|TRBV7-2|TRBJ2-5
TGTGCCAGCAACTTGTTGGGCACACAAGAGACCCAGTACTTC
CASNLLGTQETQYF
>-|-|TRBV10-3|TRBJ2-1
TGTGCCATCAGTCCCCCGGCGGGAATCTACAATGAGCAGTTCTTC
CAISPPAGIYNEQFF
>few|TRBD1|TRBV7-2|TRBJ1-2
TGTGCCAGCAGCTTAGCCGGGGACAGAACTGGCTACACCTTC
CASSLAGDRTGYTF
>-|-|TRBV11-2|TRBJ2-4
TGTGCCGGGGGGGACAGCGGGTACATTCAGTACTTC
CAGGDSGYIQYF
>-|-|TRBV4-2|TRBJ2-5
TGTGCCAGCAGCCGTTCCTCACCGGGGCCCCAAGAGACCCAGTACTTC
CASSRSSPGPQETQYF
>few|-|TRBV4-2|TRBJ2-3
TGTGCCAGCAGCCGGATCGTGGCGCTGGGGACAGATACGCAGTATTTT
CASSRIVALGTDTQYF
>few|-|TRBV12-3/TRBV12-4|TRBJ2-1
TGTGCCACCCAACAGGAGAGGGTACCCAACGGGAATGAGCAGTTCTTC
CATQQERVPNGNEQFF
>-|TRBD2|TRBV20-1|TRBJ2-1
TGCAGTGCTAGCAGGACTAGCGGGGGGACCAATGAGCAGTTCTTC
CSASRTSGGTNEQFF
>-|TRBD1|TRBV6-5|TRBJ1-2
TGTGCCAGCAGTTACGACAGGGCTGACTACACCTTC
CASSYDRADYTF
>-|-|TRBV20-1|TRBJ1-5
TGCAGTGCTAGGTCCAGGGCCCAGCCCCAGCATTTT
CSARSRAQPQHF
>-|-|TRBV6-4|TRBJ1-5
TGTGCCAGCAGTGAAGAGGACAATCAGCCCCAGCATTTT
CASSEEDNQPQHF
>-|-|TRBV5-6|TRBJ2-1
TGTGCCAGCAGCTTGGAGTTAAGGCCGAGATATACCTACAATGAGCAGTTCTTC
CASSLELRPRYTYNEQFF
>-|-|TRBV12-3/TRBV12-4|TRBJ2-1
TGTGCCAGCACCAGTCCCTCGGGGTCAACCTACAATGAGCAGTTCTTC
CASTSPSGSTYNEQFF
>few|TRBD1|TRBV20-1|TRBJ1-6
TGCAGTGCCCCGCAAGGGACAGGCCAATCACCCCTCCACTTT
CSAPQGTGQSPLHF
>-|TRBD1|TRBV20-1|TRBJ1-1
TGCAGTGCTAGGGTGATACAGGGGTCTTTCTTT
CSARVIQGSFF
>few|-|TRBV28|TRBJ2-7
TGTGCCAGCAGTTTAGTAATAGTCCCCTCCTACGAGCAGTACTTC
CASSLVIVPSYEQYF
>-|-|TRBV12-3/TRBV12-4|TRBJ1-1
TGTGCCAGCAGTTTAAACGACTGGAGTGAGAACACTGAAGCTTTCTTT
CASSLNDWSENTEAFF